These T cell receptor beta chains were read from a single sample in a study of CXCR3-negative and CXCR3-positive naive CD8 T cells. TCRdb re-called the 5' RACE reads and catalogs CDR3 proteins one per entry, DNA excluded. The sample holds tens of thousands of distinct CDR3 sequences. Material: memory CD8+ T cells from blood. These receptors all come from a human donor in good health. Some clones in this sample may be carry-over from other donors' samples. The CDR3 runs from the conserved cysteine through the conserved F or W. Only some rows state a clone size, as once, few, many or a class for expanded clones.

>TRBJ2-3|16|NA|TRBV4-3
CASSQERQGGPDTQCF
>TRBJ2-7|15|NA|TRBV29-1
CSVEDTEGGPYEQYF
>TRBJ2-7|16|NA|TRBV27
CASSSRTGGSSYEQYF
>TRBJ2-5|15|NA|TRBV7-9
CASSFAPRSQETQYF
>TRBJ2-7|15|NA|TRBV9
CASSVATGNIYEQYF
>TRBJ2-1|14|NA|TRBV13
CASSPDARGNEQFF
>TRBJ1-3|14|NA|TRBV29-1
CSVEAGETGNTIYF
>TRBJ1-1|14|NA|TRBV20-1
CSARDPEFFTEAFF
>TRBJ2-3|17|NA|TRBV7-9
CASSLIPGLADTDTQYF
>TRBJ1-1|15|NA|TRBV5-1
CASSLSAGWNTEAFF
>TRBJ2-5|17|NA|TRBV3-1
CASSPPHRGAIQETQYF
>TRBJ1-1|13|NA|TRBV29-1
CSVDRGGNTEAFF
>TRBJ1-3|15|NA|TRBV4-2
CASSQDAGSGNTIYF
>TRBJ2-7|13|NA|TRBV4-1
CASSSDVSYEQYF
>TRBJ1-1|13|NA|TRBV6-6
CASSYSDSSEAFF
>TRBJ2-3|14|NA|TRBV12-3/TRBV12-4
CASSLRQTQNTQYF
>TRBJ2-7|14|NA|TRBV27
CASSPTGGLYEQYF
>TRBJ1-1|18|NA|TRBV6-2/TRBV6-3
CASSYPTGDLIGGTEAFF
>TRBJ2-2|15|NA|TRBV29-1
CSAWVPGTNTGELFF
>TRBJ2-1|13|NA|TRBV29-1
CSVDGLEVNEQFF
>TRBJ2-7|16|NA|TRBV6-2/TRBV6-3
CASRSPGQGSPYEQYF
>TRBJ1-1|14|NA|TRBV20-1
CSARAPDRWTEAFF
>TRBJ1-1|15|NA|TRBV11-3
CASSLDMRGSTEAFF
>TRBJ2-7|14|NA|TRBV28
CASRQPGQIYEQYF
>TRBJ1-1|12|NA|TRBV2
CASSGPGPEAFF
>TRBJ1-1|11|NA|TRBV29-1
CSVEFHTEAFF
>TRBJ2-5|15|NA|TRBV6-1
CASSPAPGAGETQYF
>TRBJ2-7|15|NA|TRBV10-1
CASSEGSEASYEQYF
>TRBJ1-5|17|NA|TRBV19
CASSIPTLQGGNQPQHF
>TRBJ1-2|14|NA|TRBV7-2
CASSFFGEPYGYTF
>TRBJ2-1|14|NA|TRBV7-3
CASSLGAGNNEQFF
>TRBJ2-1|14|NA|TRBV5-6
CASSLVLFGGEQFF
>TRBJ2-1|15|NA|TRBV12-3/TRBV12-4
CASSTSGGSYNEQFF
>TRBJ2-7|15|NA|TRBV7-2
CASSLEPFALNEQYF
>TRBJ2-3|17|NA|TRBV29-1
CSVEVNRALPSTDTQYF
>TRBJ1-2|14|NA|TRBV27
CASSSGPIDMFYTF
>TRBJ2-1|14|NA|TRBV29-1
CSVDPESSYNEQFF
>TRBJ2-3|12|NA|TRBV29-1
CSVVEGPDTQYF
>TRBJ1-2|15|medium-sized|TRBV20-1
CSARDDRGQSYGYTF
>TRBJ2-7|17|NA|TRBV11-2
CASSFSGLAGETYEQYF
>TRBJ2-7|14|NA|TRBV20-1
CSARSTSEWYEQYF
>TRBJ2-7|15|NA|TRBV29-1
CSVELGTSDNYEQYF
>TRBJ1-1|14|NA|TRBV6-4
CASRPASANTEAFF
>TRBJ2-4|15|NA|TRBV5-1
CASSWDRAAKNIQYF
>TRBJ2-7|15|NA|TRBV14
CASSQVAGYREEQYF
>TRBJ1-2|14|NA|TRBV29-1
CSVEEAGQGDGYTF
>TRBJ2-1|17|NA|TRBV29-1
CSVEGLSGETSYNEQFF
>TRBJ2-3|16|NA|TRBV6-1
CASTPALGGGTDTQYF
>TRBJ2-3|13|NA|TRBV29-1
CSVERGAPDTQYF
>TRBJ2-1|15|NA|TRBV29-1
CSVEEVGTSPPEQFF
>TRBJ1-2|13|NA|TRBV29-1
CSVVGEANYGYTF
>TRBJ2-7|13|NA|TRBV29-1
CSVLTGGSYEQYF
>TRBJ1-2|15|NA|TRBV7-9
CASSPYLTGNYGYTF